This is a list of T cell receptor beta chains from one sample in a study of T cells in Graves' hyperthyroidism and ophthalmopathy. From the multiplex PCR reads, TCRdb called clonotypes with MiXCR, one entry per CDR3 protein. The sample carries 500,000 to 650,000 distinct CDR3 sequences, 14% recorded once. The sample comprised blood. These receptors all stem from a woman between 40 and 55 years old with Graves' hyperthyroidism. Both conserved end residues are part of each CDR3. Each record gives: clone size, D gene, J gene, V gene, CDR3 protein, CDR3 DNA. The D gene is left open where the match is weak. A row's size may be missing; if present it is once, few, many or a size class.

clone size: NA
D gene: NA
J gene: TRBJ2-7
V gene: TRBV5-1
CDR3 protein: CASSLELTVSYEQYF
CDR3 DNA: TGCGCCAGCAGCTTGGAATTGACAGTTTCCTACGAGCAGTACTTC

clone size: NA
D gene: NA
J gene: TRBJ1-2
V gene: TRBV3-1
CDR3 protein: CASSLGQIYGYTF
CDR3 DNA: TGTGCCAGCAGCCTTGGTCAGATCTATGGCTACACCTTC

clone size: NA
D gene: NA
J gene: TRBJ2-7
V gene: TRBV19
CDR3 protein: CASSIQAGRKEQYF
CDR3 DNA: TGTGCCAGTAGTATCCAGGCAGGGAGGAAGGAGCAGTACTTC

clone size: few
D gene: TRBD2
J gene: TRBJ2-5
V gene: TRBV25-1
CDR3 protein: CASSEFPWGGQETQYF
CDR3 DNA: TGTGCCAGCAGTGAATTCCCCTGGGGGGGTCAAGAGACCCAGTACTTC

clone size: NA
D gene: NA
J gene: TRBJ1-3
V gene: TRBV29-1
CDR3 protein: CSGHSGNTIYF
CDR3 DNA: TGCAGCGGGCACTCTGGAAACACCATATATTTT

clone size: few
D gene: NA
J gene: TRBJ2-2
V gene: TRBV6-1
CDR3 protein: CASSEYIITGELFF
CDR3 DNA: TGTGCCAGCAGTGAGTACATAATCACCGGGGAGCTGTTTTTT

clone size: NA
D gene: TRBD2
J gene: TRBJ2-1
V gene: TRBV14
CDR3 protein: CASSQVGRRGEQFF
CDR3 DNA: TGTGCCAGCAGCCAAGTCGGGAGGAGGGGCGAGCAGTTCTTC

clone size: many
D gene: NA
J gene: TRBJ2-2
V gene: TRBV18
CDR3 protein: CASSPFVGPNTGELFF
CDR3 DNA: TGTGCCAGCTCACCTTTTGTGGGACCGAACACCGGGGAGCTGTTTTTT

clone size: NA
D gene: NA
J gene: TRBJ1-1
V gene: TRBV6-5
CDR3 protein: CASSYDSVNTEAFF
CDR3 DNA: TGTGCCAGCAGTTACGACAGCGTGAACACTGAAGCTTTCTTT

clone size: many
D gene: TRBD2
J gene: TRBJ2-1
V gene: TRBV20-1
CDR3 protein: CSARDSGGRASYNEQFF
CDR3 DNA: TGCAGTGCTAGAGATTCCGGCGGGAGGGCCTCCTACAATGAGCAGTTCTTC

clone size: many
D gene: TRBD2
J gene: TRBJ2-7
V gene: TRBV27
CDR3 protein: CASSLRPPGRSGSTYEQYF
CDR3 DNA: TGTGCCAGCAGTCTAAGGCCCCCCGGACGTAGCGGGTCTACCTACGAGCAGTACTTC

clone size: many
D gene: TRBD2
J gene: TRBJ2-5
V gene: TRBV27
CDR3 protein: CASSLYGFLAGEETQYF
CDR3 DNA: TGTGCCAGCAGCCTCTATGGGTTCTTAGCGGGAGAAGAGACCCAGTACTTC

clone size: few
D gene: NA
J gene: TRBJ1-6
V gene: TRBV27
CDR3 protein: CASSRTPYNSPLHF
CDR3 DNA: TGTGCCAGCAGCCGGACACCCTATAATTCACCCCTCCACTTT

clone size: many
D gene: TRBD2
J gene: TRBJ2-7
V gene: TRBV20-1
CDR3 protein: CSATPFGGRTLYEQYF
CDR3 DNA: TGCAGTGCTACCCCTTTTGGCGGGAGAACGCTCTACGAGCAGTACTTC

clone size: many
D gene: NA
J gene: TRBJ1-5
V gene: TRBV6-1
CDR3 protein: CASSHVRGEPQHF
CDR3 DNA: TGTGCCAGCAGTCACGTGAGGGGGGAGCCCCAGCATTTT

clone size: NA
D gene: NA
J gene: TRBJ2-1
V gene: TRBV20-1
CDR3 protein: CSAPTRLDNEQFF
CDR3 DNA: TGCAGTGCACCTACTAGGCTAGACAATGAGCAGTTCTTC

clone size: NA
D gene: TRBD1
J gene: TRBJ1-2
V gene: TRBV9
CDR3 protein: CASSLPGQGKYGYTF
CDR3 DNA: TGTGCCAGCAGCTTGCCGGGACAGGGGAAGTATGGCTACACCTTC

clone size: NA
D gene: NA
J gene: TRBJ2-1
V gene: TRBV20-1
CDR3 protein: CSTRGADTKHNEQFF
CDR3 DNA: TGCAGTACCAGAGGGGCTGATACAAAACACAATGAGCAGTTCTTC

clone size: NA
D gene: TRBD1
J gene: TRBJ2-2
V gene: TRBV28
CDR3 protein: CASSYTGDTGELFF
CDR3 DNA: TGTGCCAGCAGTTATACAGGGGACACCGGGGAGCTGTTTTTT

clone size: many
D gene: NA
J gene: TRBJ2-3
V gene: TRBV18
CDR3 protein: CASSPGGSVSTDTQYF
CDR3 DNA: TGTGCCAGCTCACCAGGGGGATCCGTAAGCACAGATACGCAGTATTTT

clone size: few
D gene: TRBD2
J gene: TRBJ2-2
V gene: TRBV28
CDR3 protein: CASSLRGGHTGELFF
CDR3 DNA: TGTGCCAGCAGTCTCCGGGGGGGTCACACCGGGGAGCTGTTTTTT

clone size: few
D gene: NA
J gene: TRBJ2-5
V gene: TRBV4-1
CDR3 protein: CASSQDPREATQYF
CDR3 DNA: TGCGCCAGCAGCCAAGACCCCAGGGAGGCGACCCAGTACTTC

clone size: few
D gene: NA
J gene: TRBJ2-1
V gene: TRBV20-1
CDR3 protein: CSASGGPGLSYNEQFF
CDR3 DNA: TGCAGTGCTAGTGGGGGCCCGGGGCTCTCCTACAATGAGCAGTTCTTC

clone size: many
D gene: NA
J gene: TRBJ1-5
V gene: TRBV28
CDR3 protein: CATVGTPGRNQPQHF
CDR3 DNA: TGTGCCACCGTTGGTACCCCTGGGAGAAATCAGCCCCAGCATTTT